The 31 T cell receptor beta chains listed next were all sequenced from one sample in a study of memory CD4+ T cells and cytomegalovirus serostatus. Single viable CD3+CD4+CD8-CD45RO+ cells were sorted as the memory CD4+ T cells. Assay: immunoSEQ multiplex PCR; the TCRdb copy retains only in-frame clones and omits some. The sample lists 50,000 to 60,000 clones, approximately 80% seen once, with roughly 0.6% in the top ten. The sequenced sample consisted of memory CD4+ T cells from blood. The source of these receptors is an adult in good health and CMV-seronegative.

There are a few counts of this clone. The rearrangement joins TRBV5-6 to TRBJ1-1; D is unresolved. Trimming took 0 bases from V and 1 from J, leaving 10 bases between them. In germline, CDR1 is SGHDT, CDR2 YYEEEE. CDR3 length: 15 amino acids. The CDR3, as DNA: TGTGCCAGCAGCTTGGCCGGACGGCCGAACACTGAAGCTTTCTTT. The encoded protein is CASSLAGRPNTEAFF. Supplemented by reference TRBV5-6 and TRBJ1-1, the full variable domain reads DAGVTQSPTHLIKTRGQQVTLRCSPKSGHDTVSWYQQALGQGPQFIFQYYEEEERQRGNFPDRFSGHQFPNYSSELNVNALLLGDSALYLCASSLAGRPNTEAFFGQGTRLTVV.

This sequence joins TRBV7-8 and TRBJ2-7, with 9 bases aligning to TRBD1. With V trimmed by 3 bases and J by 5 bases, 5 bases remained unmatched. In germline, CDR1 is SGHVS, CDR2 FQNEAQ. The CDR3 is 14 amino acids. CDR3 loop: CASSFGDRAHEQYF. The CDR3 region has the DNA TGTGCCAGCAGCTTCGGGGACAGGGCTCACGAGCAGTACTTC.

The genes are TRBV29-1 and TRBJ2-4; D perhaps matches TRBD2 (6 bases). Per the germline V gene, CDR1 is SQVTM and CDR2 is ANQGSEA. Trimming pared 0 bases from V and 0 bases from J, leaving 12 bases between. This CDR3 spans 16 amino acids. The CDR3 DNA follows: TGCAGCGTTGAAGATCGGTGGGGACTAGCCAAAAACATTCAGTACTTC. Encoded protein: CSVEDRWGLAKNIQYF.

V and J are TRBV30 and TRBJ1-1; D perhaps matches TRBD1 (6 bases). Trimming cost V 1 base and J 11 bases, with 11 bases left between them. Germline V gives CDR1 GTSNPN, CDR2 SVGIG (reference sequence). This CDR3 spans 11 amino acids. For the CDR3, the DNA is TGTGCCTGGAGTGACAGGGAAGCGGCTTTCTTT. Protein: CAWSDREAAFF.

The CDR3 protein is CASSFVGASSTQYF. CDR3 sequence (DNA): TGTGCCAGCAGCTTCGTGGGGGCCAGTTCGACCCAGTACTTC. This chain uses TRBV5-4 with TRBJ2-5, with D possibly TRBD1 on 6 matching bases. The CDR3 runs 14 residues. The V gene's germline CDR1 is SGHNT and CDR2 YYREEE (reference sequence). Trimming pared 2 bases from V and 7 bases from J, leaving 15 bases between.

The chain recombines TRBV18 with TRBJ1-3; D remains unclear. The V end lost 3 bases, the J end lost 4 bases, and 10 bases lay between the germline ends. CDR3 length: 14 residues. Germline assignment: CDR1 KGHSH and CDR2 LQKENI. This CDR3 reads CASSPGAAGNTIYF. The DNA of the CDR3 is TGTGCCAGCTCACCGGGAGCAGCAGGAAACACCATATATTTT.

This clone was observed once. The chain carries TRBV28 and TRBJ2-1; TRBD1 aligns across 8 bases. Germline CDR1 is MDHEN and CDR2 is SYDVKM. The CDR3 totals 13 residues. With 5 bases clipped from V and 5 bases from J, the junction kept 2 bases outside the gene matches. CDR3 DNA: TGTGCCAGCAGTAGGACAGGGAACAATGAGCAGTTCTTC. Its protein is CASSRTGNNEQFF. The full variable domain, completed using reference TRBV28 and TRBJ2-1, is DVKVTQSSRYLVKRTGEKVFLECVQDMDHENMFWYRQDPGLGLRLIYFSYDVKMKEKGDIPEGYSVSREKKERFSLILESASTNQTSMYLCASSRTGNNEQFFGPGTRLTVL.

The CDR3 spells CASSAIQGDGGYTF. The CDR3 nucleotides read TGTGCCAGCAGCGCTATACAGGGGGACGGGGGCTACACCTTC. This rearrangement joins TRBV6-1 to TRBJ1-2, with TRBD1 identical over 8 bases. After removal of 6 bases from V and 8 bases from J, the junction contained 11 bases not matched to a gene. Germline CDR1 reads MNHNS; CDR2 reads SASEGT. The CDR3 spans 14 residues.

The chain combines TRBV27 with TRBJ1-5; D unclear. Germline CDR1 reads MNHEY; CDR2 reads SMNVEV (reference sequence). This CDR3 spans 14 amino acids. Trimming left V 3 bases short and J 2 bases short, with 8 bases between. CDR3 sequence reads: CASSLGTGNQPQHF. As DNA, the CDR3 is TGTGCCAGCAGTTTGGGTACTGGCAATCAGCCCCAGCATTTT.

This chain joins TRBV6-5 and TRBJ1-5; D gene unclear. Trimming pared 6 bases from V and 0 bases from J, leaving 12 bases between. Germline V gene data show CDR1 as MNHEY and CDR2 as SVGAGI. CDR3 length: 15 amino acids. CDR3 in amino acids: CASRPLGSSNQPQHF. CDR3 sequence (DNA): TGTGCCAGCAGGCCGCTTGGGTCTAGCAATCAGCCCCAGCATTTT.

The chain joins TRBV6-5 to TRBJ1-1, with D perhaps TRBD1 (5 bases). The germline V gene encodes CDR1 MNHEY and CDR2 SVGAGI. Trimming stripped 2 bases from V and 4 bases from J, with 17 bases between. The CDR3 runs 16 residues. CDR3 sequence: CASSYTRHPGGTEAFF. The DNA for the CDR3 is TGTGCCAGCAGTTACACCCGACACCCGGGGGGCACTGAAGCTTTCTTT.

This clone was seen once. The chain employs TRBV2 and TRBJ1-1; D unclear. V shed 7 bases and J shed 4 bases, with 22 bases lying between them. Germline V gene lookup returns CDR1 SNHLY and CDR2 FYNNEI. The CDR3 has 16 residues. The CDR3 nucleotides are TGTGCCAGCATTAAGGAAAGCCCAAGGGTAAGCACTGAAGCTTTCTTT. Amino acids: CASIKESPRVSTEAFF.

J is TRBJ1-2 and V is TRBV13; D remains unclear. Germline V gene data show CDR1 as PRHDT and CDR2 as FYEKMQ (reference sequence). The CDR3 covers 14 residues. Trimming removed 0 bases at V and 8 bases at J, with 13 bases between. CDR3 protein: CASSLGFPEAGYTF. CDR3 coding DNA: TGTGCCAGCAGCTTAGGCTTTCCGGAGGCCGGCTACACCTTC.

The V and J genes are TRBV7-9 and TRBJ1-5; 7 bases agree with TRBD1. Germline V gene data show CDR1 as SEHNR and CDR2 as FQNEAQ (reference sequence). This CDR3 is 14 amino acids long. The ends lost 4 bases at V and 8 bases at J; junction bases unmatched: 8. The CDR3 is CASSSTGAKEPQHF. The CDR3 DNA reads TGTGCCAGCAGCTCAACAGGGGCCAAGGAGCCCCAGCATTTT.

The chain employs TRBV5-4 and TRBJ2-7; 7 positions match TRBD2. CDR1 is SGHNT and CDR2 is YYREEE in the germline V gene (reference sequence). The CDR3 loop spans 15 amino acids. V lost 3 bases to trimming and J lost 3 bases; unmatched junction nucleotides: 9. The CDR3 DNA reads TGTGCCAGCAGCTGGGGGGGGATGAGTGACTACGAGCAGTACTTC. This gives the protein CASSWGGMSDYEQYF.

The rearrangement links TRBV6-5 to TRBJ2-7; 7 nucleotides match TRBD2. Germline V CDR1 and CDR2: MNHEY, SVGAGI. J lost 7 bases, V lost 4 bases, and 10 bases had no gene match. The CDR3 extends over 14 amino acids. The CDR3 bases are TGTGCCAGCAGTTCTGCGGGGGTGGTAAAGGAGCAGTACTTC. The encoded protein is CASSSAGVVKEQYF.

The chain employs TRBV10-3 and TRBJ1-2; D may be TRBD1 (5 bases). This CDR3 is 14 amino acids long. The V gene's germline CDR1 is ENHRY and CDR2 SYGVKD. With 4 bases removed from V and 6 bases from J, the gap between germline ends came to 15 bases. Written as DNA, the CDR3 is TGTGCCATCAGTGTAAGGGGACCCCCCAATGGCTACACCTTC. Residues: CAISVRGPPNGYTF.

The chain links TRBV13 to TRBJ1-4, with TRBD1 matching over 7 bases. CDR1 and CDR2 (germline): PRHDT, FYEKMQ (reference sequence). V dropped 0 bases and J dropped 7; count of bases not matched to a gene: 8. The CDR3 covers 16 residues. CDR3 sequence: CASSLGTTGVLEKLFF. The CDR3 DNA sequence: TGTGCCAGCAGCTTAGGCACCACAGGGGTCCTTGAAAAACTGTTTTTT.

This clone showed up just once. This CDR3 reads CASRGNIYTDTQYF. The CDR3 nucleotides are TGTGCCAGCCGGGGGAACATTTACACAGATACGCAGTATTTT. The chain uses TRBV5-8 and TRBJ2-3; possible D gene TRBD2, 6 bases. This CDR3 has 14 residues. Looked up from germline, CDR1 is SGHTS and CDR2 is YDEGEE. V was cut by 7 bases and J by 2 bases, with 14 bases left in between.

The chain links TRBV30 to TRBJ2-5; D unresolved. This CDR3 contains 12 residues. The V gene's germline CDR1 is GTSNPN and CDR2 SVGIG (reference sequence). V gave up 4 bases and J gave up 1 base, with 7 bases separating them. The DNA for the CDR3 is TGTGCCTGGACTTTGAGCCAAGAGACCCAGTACTTC. This encodes CAWTLSQETQYF.

The chain joins TRBV6-1 to TRBJ2-5; 9 positions match TRBD1. Unmatched junction bases numbered 9, after V lost 6 bases and J lost 7 bases. Germline CDR1 and CDR2: MNHNS and SASEGT. This CDR3 contains 14 residues. In DNA, the CDR3 is TGTGCCAGCAGGCCACAGGGGGCAGTTGCGACCCAGTACTTC. Residues: CASRPQGAVATQYF.

This chain joins TRBV28 and TRBJ1-5; TRBD1 matches 10 bases. With V trimmed by 1 base and J by 6 bases, 3 bases remained unmatched. Looked up from germline, CDR1 is MDHEN and CDR2 is SYDVKM. The CDR3 is 15 amino acids. CDR3: CASSLYGTGVQPQHF. In nucleotides, the CDR3 is TGTGCCAGCAGTTTATATGGGACAGGGGTTCAGCCCCAGCATTTT.

This chain uses TRBV5-1 with TRBJ2-1; D gene unclear. Trimming removed 5 bases from V and 7 bases from J, with 7 bases in between. Looked up from germline, CDR1 is SGHRS and CDR2 is YFSETQ. The CDR3 consists of 11 residues. In DNA, the CDR3 is TGCGCCAGCAGGGCCGGAAATGAGCAGTTCTTC. Its protein is CASRAGNEQFF.

V gene TRBV6-1 combines with J gene TRBJ2-7, with a possible D match to TRBD1 (6 bases). Trimming took off 6 bases at V and 0 bases at J, with 15 bases between the two ends. Germline V CDR1 and CDR2: MNHNS, SASEGT. CDR3 size: 15 residues. The CDR3 bases are TGTGCCAGCAGCCTACAGGGACCACCCTCCTACGAGCAGTACTTC. This codes for CASSLQGPPSYEQYF.

The chain carries TRBV27 and TRBJ2-6; D call uncertain. CDR1 and CDR2 (germline): MNHEY, SMNVEV (reference sequence). The CDR3 spans 14 residues. Trimming removed 7 bases from V and 0 bases from J, with 7 bases in between. The CDR3 DNA reads TGTGCCAGCAAAAGCCCCTCTGGGGCCAACGTCCTGACTTTC. Translating gives CASKSPSGANVLTF. Full variable domain (outside the CDR3, taken from reference TRBV27 and TRBJ2-6): EAQVTQNPRYLITVTGKKLTVTCSQNMNHEYMSWYRQDPGLGLRQIYYSMNVEVTDKGDVPEGYKVSRKEKRNFPLILESPSPNQTSLYFCASKSPSGANVLTFGAGSRLTVL.

V usage is TRBV5-5 and J usage is TRBJ1-1; 7 bases agree with TRBD1. The CDR3 spans 14 residues. The trim removed 4 bases at V and 5 bases at J, leaving 8 bases unmatched. CDR1 is SGHKS and CDR2 is YYEKEE in the germline V gene (reference sequence). Written as DNA, the CDR3 is TGTGCCAGCAGCGGAGGGGGCGCGAGGACTGAAGCTTTCTTT. Its protein is CASSGGGARTEAFF.

The V gene is TRBV29-1, the J gene TRBJ2-1, with D hard to call. The CDR3 has 11 amino acids. Trimming cost V 4 bases and J 3 bases, with 4 bases left between them. CDR1 and CDR2 (germline): SQVTM, ANQGSEA. The CDR3 is CSVAGYNEQFF. CDR3 nucleotide sequence: TGCAGCGTTGCCGGCTACAATGAGCAGTTCTTC.

This clone showed up just once. This chain uses TRBV5-8 with TRBJ2-1, with D maybe TRBD1 (5 bases). The CDR3 has 15 residues. The V gene lost 0 bases and the J gene lost 4 bases, with 11 bases spanning the gap. Germline CDR1 is SGHTS and CDR2 is YDEGEE. The chain's CDR3 is CASSLGQIEYNEQFF. Written as DNA, the CDR3 is TGTGCCAGCAGCTTGGGACAGATCGAGTACAATGAGCAGTTCTTC.

The rearrangement joins TRBV7-2 to TRBJ1-1; 7 positions match TRBD1. The trim removed 3 bases at V and 3 bases at J, leaving 16 bases unmatched. Germline values: CDR1 SGHTA, CDR2 FQGNSA. The CDR3 is 18 amino acids. The CDR3 DNA is TGTGCCAGCAGCTTCCAACCGCACCAGACAGGGAAAGACACTGAAGCTTTCTTT. This gives the protein CASSFQPHQTGKDTEAFF. Using reference TRBV7-2 and TRBJ1-1 for the parts outside the CDR3, the full variable domain is GAGVSQSPSNKVTEKGKDVELRCDPISGHTALYWYRQSLGQGLEFLIYFQGNSAPDKSGLPSDRFSAERTGGSVSTLTIQRTQQEDSAVYLCASSFQPHQTGKDTEAFFGQGTRLTVV.

This sequence joins TRBV10-2 and TRBJ1-6; TRBD1 agrees at 7 bases. The CDR3 covers 18 residues. CDR1 is WSHSY and CDR2 is SAAADI in the germline V gene. The V and J ends lost 4 bases and 9 bases, in that order; junction bases with no gene match: 18. The CDR3 sequence: CASSGAYRDSRQVSPLHF. CDR3 coding DNA: TGCGCCAGCAGTGGCGCCTACCGGGACAGTAGACAAGTTTCACCCCTCCACTTT.

The chain employs TRBV30 and TRBJ1-1, with 7 nucleotides matching TRBD1. Germline V gives CDR1 GTSNPN, CDR2 SVGIG (reference sequence). This CDR3 region has 13 residues. The V gene end was trimmed by 7 bases and the J gene end by 0 bases; junction bases not matched to a gene: 5. In DNA form, the CDR3 reads TGTGCCTTGGAGGGGGCGGTGAACACTGAAGCTTTCTTT. Encoded protein: CALEGAVNTEAFF.